This T cell receptor beta chain stems from a study of stem cell transplantation in POMP-related autoinflammatory disease. Study context: The study hypothesized thymoproteasome defects skew the TRB repertoire via impaired CD8+ selection.

As for this clone: Its antigen remains unknown.

The study, taken as a whole, reports: A trend toward lower repertoire diversity and greater clonality appeared in every analyzed T-cell subset of PRAID patients. Patients with PRAID showed a restricted number of unique TRB V-J gene pairings.

PRAID combined immunodeficiency and autoinflammation. The data were produced by immunoSEQ multiplex PCR, yet TCRdb's version contains in-frame clones alone and is incomplete. The sample holds around 26,000 clones; around 86% are singletons and the top ten take around 2.5%. Germline V CDR1 and CDR2: MNHEY, SVGAGI. The length of the CDR3 is 11 residues. Trimming stripped 6 bases from V and 1 base from J, with 3 bases between. The origin of this receptor is a human donor with POMP-related autoinflammation and immune dysregulation (PRAID). The chain has TRBV6-5 and TRBJ1-2, with D unresolved. Sequenced here: CD4+ T cells from PBMCs, sampled before stem cell transplantation. The CDR3 spells CASRSNYGYTF. For the CDR3, the DNA is TGTGCCAGCAGGAGTAACTATGGCTACACCTTC.